This note documents a single T cell receptor (beta chain) sequence. With 6 bases clipped from V and 5 bases from J, the junction kept 7 bases outside the gene matches. Germline CDR1 ENHRY, CDR2 SYGVKD. The CDR3 covers 14 residues. This record comes from a study of control samples from healthy donors and cancer patients. The table came from immunoSEQ multiplex PCR; TCRdb's copy has only in-frame clones and leaves some out. The sample gives 40,000 to 55,000 clones, roughly nine tenths of which show up once; around 1.5% is in the top ten. The sequencing sample was made of PBMCs. This receptor was taken from a man aged 40-55 years with colorectal cancer. This chain connects TRBV10-3 to TRBJ1-1; 9 bases agree with TRBD1. The CDR3 sequence: CAISHTGGRTEAFF. As DNA, the CDR3 is TGTGCCATCAGCCATACAGGGGGCCGGACTGAAGCTTTCTTT.